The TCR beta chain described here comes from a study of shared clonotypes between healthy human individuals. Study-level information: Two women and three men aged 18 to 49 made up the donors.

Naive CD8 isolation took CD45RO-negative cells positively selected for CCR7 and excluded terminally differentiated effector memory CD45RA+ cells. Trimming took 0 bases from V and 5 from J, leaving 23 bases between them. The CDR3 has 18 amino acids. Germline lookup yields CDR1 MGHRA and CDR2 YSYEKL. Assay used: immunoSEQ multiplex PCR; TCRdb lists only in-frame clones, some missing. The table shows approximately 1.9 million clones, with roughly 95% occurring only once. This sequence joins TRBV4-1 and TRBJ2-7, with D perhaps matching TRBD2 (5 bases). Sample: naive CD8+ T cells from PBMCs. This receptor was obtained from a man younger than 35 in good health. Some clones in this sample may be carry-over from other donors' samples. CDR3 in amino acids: CASSQEGSGSGGYHEQYF. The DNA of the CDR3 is TGCGCCAGCAGCCAAGAAGGGTCGGGCAGCGGCGGGTACCACGAGCAGTACTTC.